These 21 T cell receptor beta chains share one sample of origin, sequenced in a study of blood T cells in healthy people across ages. Next came a second PCR, run for roughly 6 to 11 cycles, which used a sample-barcoded 5' primer along with a J-beta primer mix. TCRdb called the 5' RACE reads again in MiXCR, with one record for every CDR3 protein. The table shows about 1.4 million distinct CDR3 sequences, with 59% occurring only once. The specimen was blood. Source of these receptors: a man between 18 and 29 years old in good health.

The chain is built from TRBV9 and TRBJ2-7; tentative D call: TRBD2 (5 bases). The germline V and J ends were trimmed by 0 bases and 0 bases, with 10 bases remaining between them. The CDR3 runs 15 residues. Per the germline V gene, CDR1 is SGDLS and CDR2 is YYNGEE. CDR3 DNA: TGTGCCAGCAGCGTAGGCCTCGGGAACTCCTACGAGCAGTACTTC. Translating gives CASSVGLGNSYEQYF.

This chain joins TRBV20-1 and TRBJ1-2; no reliable D call. This CDR3 comprises 13 residues. V dropped 2 bases and J dropped 3 bases, with 10 bases sitting between them. Looked up from germline, CDR1 is DFQATT and CDR2 is SNEGSKA (reference sequence). In DNA, the CDR3 is TGCAGTGCTAGAACGGCACCGCACTATGGCTACACCTTC. The encoded protein is CSARTAPHYGYTF.

The rearrangement uses TRBV5-1 and TRBJ2-3; 7 bases are shared with TRBD2. In germline, CDR1 is SGHRS, CDR2 YFSETQ. This CDR3 has 15 residues. V shed 3 bases and J 3 bases; nucleotides not matched to a gene: 7. The CDR3 loop is CASSYVAGPTDTQYF. The CDR3 DNA reads TGCGCCAGCAGCTACGTAGCGGGTCCTACAGATACGCAGTATTTT.

The chain has TRBV29-1 and TRBJ1-4, with TRBD1 identical over 10 bases. The CDR3 consists of 13 residues. Germline CDR1 SQVTM, CDR2 ANQGSEA. The ends lost 7 bases at V and 8 bases at J; junction bases unmatched: 7. Written as DNA, the CDR3 is TGCAGCGCCCGACAGGGGGCTCGGGAAAAACTGTTTTTT. The encoded protein is CSARQGAREKLFF.

The J gene is TRBJ2-4, the V gene TRBV12-3 or TRBV12-4; 13 bases are a match to TRBD2. Germline trimming cut 6 bases from V and 0 bases from J; bases unmatched to any gene: 8. The CDR3 is 18 residues long. The CDR3 loop is CASSYGTSGVLAKNIQYF. CDR3 coding DNA: TGTGCCAGCAGCTATGGGACTAGCGGGGTTCTAGCCAAAAACATTCAGTACTTC.

This clonotype has more than one count but fewer than ten. The chain carries TRBV7-2 and TRBJ2-3; 9 nucleotides agree with TRBD2. The V and J ends lost 1 base and 4 bases, in that order; junction bases with no gene match: 6. The CDR3 has 16 residues. Germline V lookup: CDR1 SGHTA, CDR2 FQGNSA. CDR3 protein: CASSLVSGRVADTQYF. CDR3 DNA: TGTGCCAGCAGCTTAGTTAGCGGGAGAGTTGCAGATACGCAGTATTTT.

This clonotype appeared a single time. This sequence joins TRBV6-2 or TRBV6-3 and TRBJ1-2; no clear D gene. Between the trimmed V and J ends, which lost 5 bases and 5 bases, there was a span of 12 bases. Germline V gene lookup returns CDR1 MNHEY and CDR2 SVGEGT. The CDR3 runs to 13 residues. This CDR3 reads CASSAGRPYGYTF. For the CDR3, the DNA is TGTGCCAGCAGTGCCGGACGGCCATATGGCTACACCTTC.

This clonotype was found once. The chain couples TRBV21-1 to TRBJ1-5; the table's D call of TRBD1 was not tested on the DNA. TRBV21-1 is an annotated pseudogene. The CDR3 is made up of 16 amino acids. The CDR3 DNA sequence: TGTGCCAGCAGCAAAGGAGACAGGGGGAGCAATCAGCCCCAGCATTTT. The encoded protein is CASSKGDRGSNQPQHF.

This chain joins TRBV20-1 and TRBJ1-4; D is unclear. The V end was cut by 6 bases, the J end by 4 bases, with 9 bases between. This CDR3 spans 12 amino acids. Germline values: CDR1 DFQATT, CDR2 SNEGSKA (reference sequence). The CDR3: CSARHDNEKLFF. Here the CDR3 DNA reads TGCAGTGCGAGACATGATAATGAAAAACTGTTTTTT.

This clonotype was counted between two and nine times. The chain joins TRBV3-1 to TRBJ2-1; 8 bases align to TRBD2. After removal of 0 bases from V and 2 bases from J, the junction contained 3 bases not matched to a gene. Per the germline V gene, CDR1 is LGHDT and CDR2 is YNNKEL (reference sequence). The CDR3 sequence is 16 residues long. The CDR3 coding sequence is TGTGCCAGCAGCCAAGATGGGCGGGGGGCCTACAATGAGCAGTTCTTC. Protein: CASSQDGRGAYNEQFF.

This clonotype was observed a few times. The V and J genes are TRBV10-2 and TRBJ2-3; no reliable D call. This CDR3 has 16 residues. Deletions cut 8 bases from V and 2 bases from J, with 20 bases between. Germline CDR1 is WSHSY and CDR2 is SAAADI. The CDR3, as DNA: TGCGCCAGCCGGTCTCTGGACCTATCCTCCACAGATACGCAGTATTTT. Protein sequence: CASRSLDLSSTDTQYF.

This chain joins TRBV20-1 and TRBJ2-7; possibly TRBD1 or TRBD2 for D (5 bases each). The germline V gene encodes CDR1 DFQATT and CDR2 SNEGSKA (reference sequence). The CDR3 runs to 13 residues. CDR3 residues: CIVRGAKSYEQYF. In DNA, the CDR3 is TGCATTGTTAGAGGGGCCAAATCCTACGAGCAGTACTTC.

V and J are TRBV5-1 and TRBJ2-5, with TRBD1 as a possible D gene (6 bases). The CDR3 consists of 13 residues. Trimming pared 6 bases from V and 2 bases from J, leaving 11 bases between. Germline CDR1 is SGHRS and CDR2 is YFSETQ. This CDR3 is CASTDRKQETQYF. CDR3 coding DNA: TGCGCCAGCACCGACAGGAAACAAGAGACCCAGTACTTC.

This clonotype was picked up a small number of times. The V and J genes are TRBV4-1 and TRBJ2-1; 8 positions match TRBD2. Germline V gives CDR1 MGHRA, CDR2 YSYEKL. J gave up 1 base and V 2 bases, and 4 bases lay outside the gene matches. The CDR3 is 16 residues long. Here the CDR3 DNA reads TGCGCCAGCAGCCAACAAGCGGGAGCATCCTACAATGAGCAGTTCTTC. It yields the protein CASSQQAGASYNEQFF.

The V gene is TRBV24-1, the J gene TRBJ2-4; 10 nucleotides match TRBD1. The end of the DNA fits TRBJ2-7 better, so the J call may be wrong. CDR1 and CDR2 (germline): KGHDR, SFDVKD. The CDR3 is 16 amino acids. This CDR3 is CATSDSRQGASSEQYF. The CDR3 nucleotides read TGTGCCACCAGTGATTCTCGACAGGGGGCTTCTTCCGAGCAGTACTTC.

The chain links TRBV29-1 to TRBJ2-1; TRBD2 agrees at 14 bases. CDR3 length: 19 residues. Germline-derived CDR1 and CDR2 are SQVTM and ANQGSEA. The trim removed 0 bases at V and 6 bases at J, leaving 13 bases unmatched. In DNA, the CDR3 is TGCAGCGTTGAAGATCAAGGGACTAGCGGGGGACTGGGAGGCAATGAGCAGTTCTTC. This gives the protein CSVEDQGTSGGLGGNEQFF.

The rearrangement links TRBV4-2 to TRBJ1-3; the D is unclear. The germline V and J ends were trimmed by 0 bases and 4 bases, with 13 bases remaining between them. CDR3 length equals 16 residues. The germline CDR1 and CDR2 sequences are LGHNA and YNFKEQ. CDR3 amino acids: CASSQDWPDRGNTIYF. The CDR3 region has the DNA TGTGCCAGCAGCCAAGATTGGCCGGACCGAGGAAACACCATATATTTT.

The chain combines TRBV20-1 with TRBJ2-1; 11 bases fit TRBD2. The germline V gene has CDR1 DFQATT and CDR2 SNEGSKA (reference sequence). The CDR3 has 12 amino acids. V shed 5 bases, J shed 10 bases, and the junction held 4 bases outside the gene matches. CDR3 sequence: CSALAGGREQFF. For the CDR3, the DNA is TGCAGTGCTCTAGCGGGAGGAAGGGAGCAGTTCTTC.

This sequence joins TRBV18 and TRBJ2-3, with 8 bases that match TRBD1. Per the germline V gene, CDR1 is KGHSH and CDR2 is LQKENI. The V and J ends lost 4 bases and 0 bases, in that order; junction bases with no gene match: 3. The CDR3 extends over 15 amino acids. The CDR3 loop reads CASSRGQASTDTQYF. Here the CDR3 DNA reads TGTGCCAGCTCACGGGGACAGGCTAGCACAGATACGCAGTATTTT.

This chain connects TRBV5-1 to TRBJ2-1, with D uncertain. Deletions cut 5 bases from V and 0 bases from J, with 9 bases between. Germline CDR1 and CDR2: SGHRS and YFSETQ. The CDR3 length is 14 residues. The CDR3 coding sequence is TGCGCCAGCAGGCAAGAGAGCTCCTACAATGAGCAGTTCTTC. Amino acid sequence: CASRQESSYNEQFF.

With regard to this clonotype: One junction end does not reproduce the germline sequence, and a read error may be involved. The gene calls are TRBV29-1 and TRBJ2-2, with D tentatively TRBD2 (5 bases). Germline CDR1 SQVTM, CDR2 ANQGSEA. The CDR3 contains 13 residues. The CDR3 nucleotides are TGTAGCGTAGGACGGACGAACACCGGGGAGCTGTTTTTT. Translation: CSVGRTNTGELFF.